This TCR beta chain stems from a study of cytomegalovirus exposure and HLA in healthy donors. Regarding the study as a whole: In a later analysis, a missense DCLRE1C variant was linked to TCR beta V- and J-gene trimming. Several of the most significant clusters appeared linked to common viral pathogens, based on a later analysis.

Vbeta (60) and Jbeta (13) primers were used in the PCR. The protocol was immunoSEQ multiplex PCR, while the TCRdb copy is restricted to in-frame clones and leaves out a portion. This table holds approximately 110,000 clones, around three quarters found once. In this sample, this clone turned up once. Its antigen is currently unknown. The sample consisted of PBMCs. This receptor was identified in a middle-aged man in good health and CMV-seropositive.

The chain's CDR3 is CASRAEPSTGELFF. The CDR3 bases are TGCGCCAGCAGGGCGGAGCCCTCCACCGGGGAGCTGTTTTTT. This chain joins TRBV5-1 and TRBJ2-2; unclear D gene. The CDR3 sequence is 14 residues long. The germline V and J ends were trimmed by 5 bases and 4 bases, with 12 bases remaining between them. Germline V CDR1 and CDR2: SGHRS, YFSETQ.